This T cell receptor (beta chain) is from a study of spatial heterogeneity in lung cancer. After removal of 7 bases from V and 5 bases from J, the junction contained 3 bases not matched to a gene. Germline V lookup: CDR1 MNHEY, CDR2 SMNVEV (reference sequence). This CDR3 is 13 amino acids long. Time point defined: sample taken at primary tumor resection. Unsorted samples of tumor, nontumor lung or frozen PBMC had their whole RNA sequenced. From the 5' RACE reads, TCRdb called clonotypes with MiXCR, one entry per CDR3 protein. The repertoire consists of 45,000 to 65,000 distinct CDR3 sequences, with more than 6.5% occurring once and the leading ten covering approximately 2.9%. The sample holds a few counts of this clonotype.

This chain uses TRBV27 with TRBJ2-3; the match to TRBD2 covers 10 bases. Sequences were derived from PBMCs, sampled at surgery. This TCR was sampled from a female donor with early-stage non-small cell lung cancer. CDR3 residues: CASKRTSGDTQYF. CDR3 DNA sequence: TGTGCCAGCAAAAGGACTAGCGGAGATACGCAGTATTTT.